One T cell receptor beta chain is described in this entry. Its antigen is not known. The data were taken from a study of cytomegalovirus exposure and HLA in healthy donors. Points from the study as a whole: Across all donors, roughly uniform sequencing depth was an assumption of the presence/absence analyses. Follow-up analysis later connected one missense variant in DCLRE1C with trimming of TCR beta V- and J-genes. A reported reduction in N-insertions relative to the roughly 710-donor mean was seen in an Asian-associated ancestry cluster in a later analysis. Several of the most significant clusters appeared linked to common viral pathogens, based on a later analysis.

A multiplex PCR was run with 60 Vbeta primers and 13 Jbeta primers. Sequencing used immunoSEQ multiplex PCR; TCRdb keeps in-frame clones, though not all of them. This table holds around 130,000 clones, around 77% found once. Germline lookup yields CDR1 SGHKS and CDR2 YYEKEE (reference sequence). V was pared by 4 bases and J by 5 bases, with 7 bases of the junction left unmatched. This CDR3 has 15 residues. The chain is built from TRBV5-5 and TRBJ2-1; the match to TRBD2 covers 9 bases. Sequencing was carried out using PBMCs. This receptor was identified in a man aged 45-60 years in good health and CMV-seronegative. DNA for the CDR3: TGTGCCAGCAGCGGTATAGCGGGAGTGAACAATGAGCAGTTCTTC. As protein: CASSGIAGVNNEQFF.